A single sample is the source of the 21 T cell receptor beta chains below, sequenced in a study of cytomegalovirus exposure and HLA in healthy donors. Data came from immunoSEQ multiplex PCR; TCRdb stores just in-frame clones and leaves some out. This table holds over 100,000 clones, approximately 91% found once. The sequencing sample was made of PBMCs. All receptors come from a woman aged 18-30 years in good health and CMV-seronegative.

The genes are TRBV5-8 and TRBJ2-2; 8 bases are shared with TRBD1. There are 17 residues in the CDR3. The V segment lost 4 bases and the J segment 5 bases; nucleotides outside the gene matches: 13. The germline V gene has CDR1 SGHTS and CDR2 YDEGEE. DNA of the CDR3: TGTGCCAGCAGCGAAGTACTCGGACAGGGTTGGACCGGGGAGCTGTTTTTT. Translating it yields CASSEVLGQGWTGELFF.

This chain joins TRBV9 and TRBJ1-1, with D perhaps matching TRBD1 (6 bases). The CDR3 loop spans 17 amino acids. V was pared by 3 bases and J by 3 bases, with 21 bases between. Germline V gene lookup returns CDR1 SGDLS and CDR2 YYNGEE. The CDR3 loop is CASSASPGGRLDTEAFF. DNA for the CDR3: TGTGCCAGCAGCGCCTCCCCGGGGGGCAGACTAGACACTGAAGCTTTCTTT.

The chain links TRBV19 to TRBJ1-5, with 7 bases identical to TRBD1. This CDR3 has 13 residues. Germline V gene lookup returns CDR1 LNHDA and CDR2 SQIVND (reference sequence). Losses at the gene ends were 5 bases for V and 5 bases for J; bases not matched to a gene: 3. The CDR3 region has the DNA TGTGCCAGTAGTCCGGGACAGTATCAGCCCCAGCATTTT. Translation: CASSPGQYQPQHF.

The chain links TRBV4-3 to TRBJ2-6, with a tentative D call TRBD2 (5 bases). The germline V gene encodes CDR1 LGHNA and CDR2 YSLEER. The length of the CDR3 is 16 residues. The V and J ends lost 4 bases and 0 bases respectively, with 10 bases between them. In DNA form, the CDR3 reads TGCGCCAGCAGCCCCTCAACTAGCTCTGGGGCCAACGTCCTGACTTTC. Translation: CASSPSTSSGANVLTF.

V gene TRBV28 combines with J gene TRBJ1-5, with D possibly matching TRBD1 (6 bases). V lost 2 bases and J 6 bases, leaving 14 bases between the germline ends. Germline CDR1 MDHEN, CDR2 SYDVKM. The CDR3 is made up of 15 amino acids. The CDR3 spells CASSLGGARGQPQHF. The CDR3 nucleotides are TGTGCCAGCAGTTTAGGGGGGGCGCGGGGTCAGCCCCAGCATTTT. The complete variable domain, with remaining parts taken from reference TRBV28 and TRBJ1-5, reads DVKVTQSSRYLVKRTGEKVFLECVQDMDHENMFWYRQDPGLGLRLIYFSYDVKMKEKGDIPEGYSVSREKKERFSLILESASTNQTSMYLCASSLGGARGQPQHFGDGTRLSIL.

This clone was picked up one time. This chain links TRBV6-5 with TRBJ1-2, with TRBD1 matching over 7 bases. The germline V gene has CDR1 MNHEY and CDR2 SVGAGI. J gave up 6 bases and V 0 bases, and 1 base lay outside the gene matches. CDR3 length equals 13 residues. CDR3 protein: CASSYSGTDGYTF. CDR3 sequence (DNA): TGTGCCAGCAGTTACTCGGGGACAGATGGCTACACCTTC.

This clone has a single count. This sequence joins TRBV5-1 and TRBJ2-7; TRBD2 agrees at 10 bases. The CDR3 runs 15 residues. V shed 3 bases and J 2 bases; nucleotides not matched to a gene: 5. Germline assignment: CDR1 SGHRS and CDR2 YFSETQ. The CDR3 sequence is CASSYSSGSTYEQYF. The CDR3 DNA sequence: TGCGCCAGCAGCTATTCTAGCGGGAGCACCTACGAGCAGTACTTC. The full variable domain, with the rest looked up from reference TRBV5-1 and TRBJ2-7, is KAGVTQTPRYLIKTRGQQVTLSCSPISGHRSVSWYQQTPGQGLQFLFEYFSETQRNKGNFPGRFSGRQFSNSRSEMNVSTLELGDSALYLCASSYSSGSTYEQYFGPGTRLTVT.

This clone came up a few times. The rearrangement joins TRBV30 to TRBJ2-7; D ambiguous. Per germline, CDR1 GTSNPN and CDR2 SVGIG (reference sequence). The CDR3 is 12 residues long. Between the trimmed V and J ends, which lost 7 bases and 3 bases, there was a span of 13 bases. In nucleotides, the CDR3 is TGTGCCTACAGCAGTACCAACTACGAGCAGTACTTC. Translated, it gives CAYSSTNYEQYF.

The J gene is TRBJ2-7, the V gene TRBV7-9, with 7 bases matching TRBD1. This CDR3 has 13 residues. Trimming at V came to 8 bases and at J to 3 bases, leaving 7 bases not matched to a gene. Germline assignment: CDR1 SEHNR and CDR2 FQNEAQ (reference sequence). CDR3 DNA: TGTGCCAGCTCAAGGGGGCAGGGCTACGAGCAGTACTTC. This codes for CASSRGQGYEQYF.

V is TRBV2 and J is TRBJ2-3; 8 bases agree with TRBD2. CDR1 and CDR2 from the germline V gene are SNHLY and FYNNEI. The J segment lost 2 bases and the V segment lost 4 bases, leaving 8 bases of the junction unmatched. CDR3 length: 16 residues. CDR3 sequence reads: CASSVGGGGSTDTQYF. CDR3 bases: TGTGCCAGCAGTGTGGGGGGCGGGGGGTCCACAGATACGCAGTATTTT.

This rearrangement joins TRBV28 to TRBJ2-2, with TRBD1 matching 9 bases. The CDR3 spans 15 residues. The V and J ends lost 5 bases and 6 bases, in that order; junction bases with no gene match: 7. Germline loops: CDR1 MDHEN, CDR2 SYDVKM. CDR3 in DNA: TGTGCCAGCAGTCTCCGGACAGGGGTGCCCGGGGAGCTGTTTTTT. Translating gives CASSLRTGVPGELFF.

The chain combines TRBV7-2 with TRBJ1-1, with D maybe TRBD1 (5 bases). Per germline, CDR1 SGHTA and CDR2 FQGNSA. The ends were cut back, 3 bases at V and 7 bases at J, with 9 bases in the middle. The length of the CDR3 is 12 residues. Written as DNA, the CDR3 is TGTGCCAGCAGCTTTCGACAGTTTGAAGCTTTCTTT. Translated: CASSFRQFEAFF.

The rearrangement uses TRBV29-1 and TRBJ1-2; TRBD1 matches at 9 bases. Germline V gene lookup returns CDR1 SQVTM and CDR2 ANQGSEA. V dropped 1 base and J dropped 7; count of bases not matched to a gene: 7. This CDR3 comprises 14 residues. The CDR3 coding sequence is TGCAGCGTTGAAGCTATTCAGGGACAGGGTGGCTACACCTTC. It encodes CSVEAIQGQGGYTF.

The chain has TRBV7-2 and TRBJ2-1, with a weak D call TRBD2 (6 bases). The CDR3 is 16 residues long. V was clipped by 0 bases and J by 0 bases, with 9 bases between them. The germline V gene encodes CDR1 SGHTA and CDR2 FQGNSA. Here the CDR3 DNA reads TGTGCCAGCAGCTTAGCCGGGAGCCTCTCCTACAATGAGCAGTTCTTC. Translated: CASSLAGSLSYNEQFF.

This CDR3 reads CAIYSINQPQHF. CDR3 nucleotides: TGTGCCATCTACAGCATAAATCAGCCCCAGCATTTT. The rearrangement links TRBV10-3 to TRBJ1-5, with no clear D. The CDR3 loop spans 12 amino acids. The V and J ends lost 8 bases and 4 bases respectively, with 9 bases between them. Per the germline V gene, CDR1 is ENHRY and CDR2 is SYGVKD.

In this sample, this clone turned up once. The CDR3 nucleotides are TGTGCCAGCTCACCGCAGGTGCAAGGGGCCAACGTCCTGACTTTC. Translation: CASSPQVQGANVLTF. The genes are TRBV18 and TRBJ2-6; D gene unclear. V gave up 3 bases and J gave up 4 bases, with 10 bases separating them. Germline-derived CDR1 and CDR2 are KGHSH and LQKENI. The CDR3 contains 15 residues.

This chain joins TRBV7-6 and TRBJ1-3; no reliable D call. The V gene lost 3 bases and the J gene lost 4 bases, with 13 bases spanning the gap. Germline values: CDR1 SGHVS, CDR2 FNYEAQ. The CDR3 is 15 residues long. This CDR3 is CASSLDLGGGNTIYF. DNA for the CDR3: TGTGCCAGCAGCTTGGATTTAGGAGGGGGAAACACCATATATTTT. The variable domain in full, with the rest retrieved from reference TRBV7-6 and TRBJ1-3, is GAGVSQSPRYKVTKRGQDVALRCDPISGHVSLYWYRQALGQGPEFLTYFNYEAQQDKSGLPNDRFSAERPEGSISTLTIQRTEQRDSAMYRCASSLDLGGGNTIYFGEGSWLTVV.

CDR3 residues: CASSLTSNEQFF. CDR3 nucleotide sequence: TGTGCCAGCAGCTTGACGAGCAATGAGCAGTTCTTC. The genes are TRBV5-4 and TRBJ2-1; D call uncertain. V gave up 1 base and J gave up 6 bases, with 5 bases separating them. This CDR3 is built from 12 residues. Looked up from germline, CDR1 is SGHNT and CDR2 is YYREEE (reference sequence).

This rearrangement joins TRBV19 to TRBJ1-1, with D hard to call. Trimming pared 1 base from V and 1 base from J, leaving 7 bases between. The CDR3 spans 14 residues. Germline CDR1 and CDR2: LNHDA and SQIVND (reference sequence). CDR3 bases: TGTGCCAGTAGTATAGCGACAACGAACACTGAAGCTTTCTTT. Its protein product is CASSIATTNTEAFF.

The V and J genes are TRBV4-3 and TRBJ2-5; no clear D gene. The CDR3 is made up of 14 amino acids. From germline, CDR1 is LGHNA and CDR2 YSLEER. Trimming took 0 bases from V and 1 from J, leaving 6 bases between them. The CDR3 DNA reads TGCGCCAGCAGCCAAGATAACAGCCAAGAGACCCAGTACTTC. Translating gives CASSQDNSQETQYF.

DNA of the CDR3: TGTGCCACCAGCATCGCAACAAGCGGGGGTCTATCGCGACGCTACGAGCAGTACTTC. It yields the protein CATSIATSGGLSRRYEQYF. The chain employs TRBV15 and TRBJ2-7; 8 bases match TRBD2. Unmatched junction bases numbered 20, after V lost 4 bases and J lost 3 bases. The CDR3 is 19 amino acids. In germline, CDR1 is LNHNV, CDR2 YYDKDF (reference sequence).